The 32 T cell receptor beta chains given below trace back to one sample, sequenced in a study of blood T cell repertoires in COVID-19. Here immunoSEQ multiplex PCR was the method, and the copy in TCRdb shows in-frame clones only, minus some. The sample records some 220,000 clones, roughly 85% being singletons. Sample: peripheral blood. The receptor source for this set is a woman in her 70s with COVID-19, enrolled during active disease.

The V gene is TRBV3-1 (or the pseudogene TRBV3-2), the J gene TRBJ1-1; 7 nucleotides line up with TRBD1. Germline lookup yields CDR1 LGHDT and CDR2 YNNKEL (reference sequence). V shed 4 bases and J 7 bases; nucleotides not matched to a gene: 6. This CDR3 spans 13 amino acids. The CDR3 DNA is TGTGCCAGCAGCCTTACAGGGGTGAGTGAAGCTTTCTTT. Its protein is CASSLTGVSEAFF.

The chain joins TRBV5-1 to TRBJ2-1; 8 bases map to TRBD1. Germline lookup yields CDR1 SGHRS and CDR2 YFSETQ. The CDR3 is made up of 18 amino acids. V shed 5 bases, J shed 3 bases, and the junction held 16 bases outside the gene matches. In DNA, the CDR3 is TGCGCCAGCAGTTACTGGGGTATCGGGACAGGTGACTACAATGAGCAGTTCTTC. It encodes CASSYWGIGTGDYNEQFF.

V usage is TRBV12-3 or TRBV12-4 and J usage is TRBJ1-1, with a tentative D call TRBD1 (5 bases). This CDR3 contains 13 residues. Deletions cut 5 bases from V and 0 bases from J, with 7 bases between. The CDR3 sequence is CASSAGLNTEAFF. Here the CDR3 DNA reads TGTGCCAGCAGTGCAGGGTTGAACACTGAAGCTTTCTTT.

The chain couples TRBV20-1 to TRBJ2-1; 7 nucleotides align to TRBD2. The CDR3 totals 15 residues. CDR1 and CDR2 (germline): DFQATT, SNEGSKA (reference sequence). V shed 3 bases and J 4 bases; nucleotides not matched to a gene: 9. The CDR3 bases are TGCAGTGCTAGTCCTGCGGGGGATATATACAATGAGCAGTTCTTC. Its protein product is CSASPAGDIYNEQFF.

The rearrangement links TRBV19 to TRBJ1-1; D possibly corresponds to TRBD1 (5 bases). The V end was cut by 5 bases, the J end by 1 base, with 14 bases between. From germline, CDR1 is LNHDA and CDR2 SQIVND (reference sequence). CDR3 length: 15 residues. The CDR3 bases are TGTGCCAGTAGTCCCCGGGGCGGGGCGAACACTGAAGCTTTCTTT. Encoded protein: CASSPRGGANTEAFF.

The genes are TRBV6-5 and TRBJ1-5; 9 bases align to TRBD1. Germline CDR1 and CDR2: MNHEY and SVGAGI. The CDR3 runs to 15 residues. V dropped 5 bases and J dropped 1; count of bases not matched to a gene: 3. CDR3 residues: CASSRQGVSNQPQHF. CDR3 nucleotide sequence: TGTGCCAGCAGTAGACAGGGGGTGAGCAATCAGCCCCAGCATTTT.

This chain connects TRBV10-3 to TRBJ1-2, with D unresolved. The ends were cut back, 5 bases at V and 8 bases at J, with 12 bases in the middle. Germline V lookup: CDR1 ENHRY, CDR2 SYGVKD. The CDR3 is 12 amino acids. CDR3 nucleotides: TGTGCCATCAGTTCACTCGAGGGAGGCTACACCTTC. This gives the protein CAISSLEGGYTF.

CDR3 sequence reads: CASSGFGNTEAFF. DNA of the CDR3: TGTGCCAGCAGCGGTTTCGGGAACACTGAAGCTTTCTTT. This rearrangement joins TRBV7-2 to TRBJ1-1; no clear D gene. Germline V gives CDR1 SGHTA, CDR2 FQGNSA. The CDR3 spans 13 residues. V lost 5 bases and J 1 base, leaving 8 bases between the germline ends. Full variable domain (outside the CDR3, taken from reference TRBV7-2 and TRBJ1-1): GAGVSQSPSNKVTEKGKDVELRCDPISGHTALYWYRQSLGQGLEFLIYFQGNSAPDKSGLPSDRFSAERTGGSVSTLTIQRTQQEDSAVYLCASSGFGNTEAFFGQGTRLTVV.

In this sample, this clone turned up once. CDR3 region: CASSLVGGAMYEQYF. CDR3 bases: TGTGCCAGCAGCTTGGTCGGCGGGGCGATGTACGAGCAGTACTTC. V usage is TRBV7-2 and J usage is TRBJ2-7; D is perhaps TRBD2 (6 bases). V lost 3 bases, J lost 4 bases, and 16 bases lay in between. The CDR3 totals 15 residues. Germline CDR1 SGHTA, CDR2 FQGNSA.

V and J are TRBV7-2 and TRBJ2-5, with 7 positions matching TRBD1. The J segment lost 2 bases and the V segment lost 6 bases, leaving 6 bases of the junction unmatched. The CDR3 spans 14 residues. Germline V CDR1 and CDR2: SGHTA, FQGNSA. Here the CDR3 DNA reads TGTGCCAGCAGTGATGGACAGGTTCAAGAGACCCAGTACTTC. Translated: CASSDGQVQETQYF.

The V gene is TRBV5-8, the J gene TRBJ1-2; D ambiguous. Between the trimmed V and J ends, which lost 5 bases and 4 bases, there was a span of 15 bases. The germline V gene has CDR1 SGHTS and CDR2 YDEGEE. The CDR3 runs 14 residues. The CDR3 is CASSQNTPPYGYTF. CDR3 coding DNA: TGTGCCAGCAGTCAAAATACACCACCCTATGGCTACACCTTC.

The chain recombines TRBV7-8 with TRBJ1-6; TRBD1 matches 8 bases. The CDR3 contains 14 residues. Germline CDR1 reads SGHVS; CDR2 reads FQNEAQ. V lost 5 bases to trimming and J lost 7 bases; unmatched junction nucleotides: 4. Here the CDR3 DNA reads TGTGCCAGCAGCCGGGGACAGGAAAATTCACCCCTCCACTTT. Protein: CASSRGQENSPLHF.

The chain combines TRBV5-1 with TRBJ1-1; tentative D call: TRBD1 (5 bases). Trimming removed 3 bases at V and 0 bases at J, with 12 bases between. Germline V CDR1 and CDR2: SGHRS, YFSETQ. This CDR3 contains 15 residues. The CDR3 region has the DNA TGCGCCAGCAGCTCTACAGGTAATATGAACACTGAAGCTTTCTTT. This sequence encodes CASSSTGNMNTEAFF.

This rearrangement joins TRBV10-3 to TRBJ2-1; 9 nucleotides match TRBD2. Trimming took 6 bases from V and 3 from J; bases not matched to a gene: 6. This CDR3 is built from 15 residues. The germline gives CDR1 ENHRY, CDR2 SYGVKD. CDR3 loop: CAIRDPSGDYNEQFF. The CDR3 DNA is TGTGCCATCAGAGACCCTAGCGGGGACTACAATGAGCAGTTCTTC.

This clone was detected only a few times. The rearrangement links TRBV27 to TRBJ2-7; 7 positions match TRBD1. With V trimmed by 5 bases and J by 7 bases, 11 bases remained unmatched. This CDR3 region has 14 residues. The germline gives CDR1 MNHEY, CDR2 SMNVEV (reference sequence). CDR3 residues: CASSLRRQGGEQYF. In nucleotides, the CDR3 is TGTGCCAGCAGTCTAAGACGACAGGGCGGAGAGCAGTACTTC.

This sequence joins TRBV7-9 and TRBJ1-6, with D maybe TRBD1 (5 bases). Looked up from germline, CDR1 is SEHNR and CDR2 is FQNEAQ (reference sequence). There are 12 residues in the CDR3. Deletions cut 8 bases from V and 6 bases from J, with 8 bases between. In DNA, the CDR3 is TGTGCCAGCTCGACAGTTAATTCACCCCTCCACTTT. Translating gives CASSTVNSPLHF.

This clone was counted a few times. The chain is built from TRBV27 and TRBJ1-2; D possibly corresponds to TRBD1 (5 bases). This CDR3 has 14 residues. V was clipped by 5 bases and J by 2 bases, with 12 bases between them. Germline CDR1 and CDR2: MNHEY and SMNVEV (reference sequence). The CDR3 bases are TGTGCCAGCAGTCCCCTAGGGGTCAACTATGGCTACACCTTC. Its translation: CASSPLGVNYGYTF.

This clone is a singleton in its sample. The rearrangement links TRBV7-3 to TRBJ1-6; 8 nucleotides match TRBD1. With 5 bases clipped from V and 6 bases from J, the junction kept 3 bases outside the gene matches. The length of the CDR3 is 14 residues. Germline CDR1 and CDR2: SGHTA and FQGTGA. Written as DNA, the CDR3 is TGTGCCAGCAGCCCGGGACAGGTTAATTCACCCCTCCACTTT. Residues: CASSPGQVNSPLHF.

The chain is built from TRBV6-1 and TRBJ1-5; possible D gene TRBD1, 5 bases. CDR3 size: 15 residues. Per the germline V gene, CDR1 is MNHNS and CDR2 is SASEGT. Trimming cost V 1 base and J 3 bases, with 10 bases left between them. DNA of the CDR3: TGTGCCAGCAGTGAAGGGGGGACTTACAATCAGCCCCAGCATTTT. It codes for CASSEGGTYNQPQHF.

The chain recombines TRBV3-1 (or the pseudogene TRBV3-2) with TRBJ2-4; 8 positions match TRBD2. CDR1 is LGHDT and CDR2 is YNNKEL in the germline V gene (reference sequence). With V trimmed by 5 bases and J by 0 bases, 3 bases remained unmatched. There are 15 residues in the CDR3. The CDR3 loop reads CASSISGVAKNIQYF. In nucleotides, the CDR3 is TGTGCCAGCAGCATTAGCGGGGTAGCCAAAAACATTCAGTACTTC.

This clone was picked up one time. The chain couples TRBV19 to TRBJ2-5, with 9 bases aligning to TRBD1. CDR1 LNHDA and CDR2 SQIVND come from the germline V gene (reference sequence). The CDR3 runs to 13 residues. V shed 10 bases and J 5 bases; nucleotides not matched to a gene: 8. The CDR3 sequence: CATGTGSVETQYF. For the CDR3, the DNA is TGTGCCACAGGGACAGGGTCGGTGGAGACCCAGTACTTC.

The chain employs TRBV28 and TRBJ2-7; 13 positions agree with TRBD2. From germline, CDR1 is MDHEN and CDR2 SYDVKM. This CDR3 is built from 14 residues. J lost 6 bases, V lost 5 bases, and 4 bases had no gene match. Here the CDR3 DNA reads TGTGCCAGCAGTCTGACTAGCGGGAGGCGCGAGCAGTACTTC. The encoded protein is CASSLTSGRREQYF.

The rearrangement uses TRBV4-3 and TRBJ1-1, with D uncertain. The CDR3 sequence is 16 residues long. V lost 0 bases to trimming and J lost 8 bases, with 19 bases between them. The germline V gene has CDR1 LGHNA and CDR2 YSLEER. CDR3 loop: CASSQEFNTGGREAFF. The CDR3 region has the DNA TGCGCCAGCAGCCAAGAATTTAACACGGGCGGGAGGGAAGCTTTCTTT.

V is TRBV9 and J is TRBJ1-4; D is ambiguous. This CDR3 is built from 15 residues. V dropped 0 bases and J dropped 8 bases, with 14 bases sitting between them. Per germline, CDR1 SGDLS and CDR2 YYNGEE. The CDR3 sequence is CASSVALGRGEKLFF. In DNA form, the CDR3 reads TGTGCCAGCAGCGTAGCTCTAGGACGAGGGGAAAAACTGTTTTTT.

The V call is TRBV11-2, the J call TRBJ1-1; no definite D call. The CDR3 is 13 residues long. The germline gives CDR1 SGHAT, CDR2 FQNNGV. Trimming pared 0 bases from V and 8 bases from J, leaving 10 bases between. The CDR3 here is CASSLERAVEAFF. DNA of the CDR3: TGTGCCAGCAGCTTAGAGCGGGCAGTAGAAGCTTTCTTT. Together with reference TRBV11-2 and TRBJ1-1, the CDR3 gives the full variable domain: EAGVAQSPRYKIIEKRQSVAFWCNPISGHATLYWYQQILGQGPKLLIQFQNNGVVDDSQLPKDRFSAERLKGVDSTLKIQPAKLEDSAVYLCASSLERAVEAFFGQGTRLTVV.

This chain uses TRBV30 with TRBJ2-1; TRBD2 matches 8 bases. Looked up from germline, CDR1 is GTSNPN and CDR2 is SVGIG (reference sequence). This CDR3 spans 15 amino acids. V was clipped by 3 bases and J by 6 bases; unmatched bases: 10. CDR3 sequence (DNA): TGTGCCTGGAGCCAGGGACTAGGAGTAAGCAATGAGCAGTTCTTC. Protein sequence: CAWSQGLGVSNEQFF.

This chain uses TRBV11-3 with TRBJ2-2, with D possibly TRBD2 on 6 matching bases. V lost 7 bases to trimming and J lost 0 bases, with 15 bases between them. The germline gives CDR1 SGHNT, CDR2 YENEEA. The CDR3 loop spans 16 amino acids. The CDR3 nucleotides are TGTGCCAGCATCCCAGGAGGGGTTTCGAACACCGGGGAGCTGTTTTTT. Translation gives CASIPGGVSNTGELFF.

The V and J genes are TRBV7-8 and TRBJ2-5; 9 bases are a match to TRBD2. Trimming removed 6 bases from V and 4 bases from J; junction bases left unmatched: 15. The CDR3 runs to 17 residues. Germline CDR1 reads SGHVS; CDR2 reads FQNEAQ. The CDR3 sequence is CASRVGGSGREGETQYF. CDR3 bases: TGTGCCAGCAGGGTCGGGGGTAGCGGGAGAGAGGGAGAGACCCAGTACTTC.

This clone was seen just once. The chain joins TRBV9 to TRBJ2-5; 8 positions match TRBD2. Germline V lookup: CDR1 SGDLS, CDR2 YYNGEE. Trimming took 4 bases from V and 5 from J; bases not matched to a gene: 7. There are 14 residues in the CDR3. Here the CDR3 DNA reads TGTGCCAGCAGCCCCTCGTCGGGGGGGGAGACCCAGTACTTC. It is translated as CASSPSSGGETQYF.

This clone turned up a few times. Mismatch with germline at one junction end may stem from a read error. J is TRBJ1-4 and V is TRBV7-2, with 9 bases that match TRBD1. This CDR3 has 15 amino acids. Germline CDR1 reads SGHTA; CDR2 reads FQGNSA. CDR3 DNA sequence: TGTGCCAGCAGCGTAGCGGGACAGGGTAATGAAAAACTGTTTTTT. Encoded protein: CASSVAGQGNEKLFF.

The chain combines TRBV5-6 with TRBJ1-1, with 7 bases fitting TRBD1. This CDR3 has 18 amino acids. CDR1 is SGHDT, CDR2 YYEEEE, per germline. The junction had 15 bases not matched to a gene; V was cut back by 0 bases and J by 4 bases. CDR3: CASSLERGQRWRGTEAFF. CDR3 in DNA: TGTGCCAGCAGCTTGGAAAGGGGACAGCGGTGGAGGGGCACTGAAGCTTTCTTT.

J is TRBJ2-5 and V is TRBV6-2 or TRBV6-3; TRBD2 aligns across 8 bases. This CDR3 is 17 amino acids long. Trimming cost V 4 bases and J 2 bases; bases outside gene matches: 12. The germline V gene encodes CDR1 MNHEY and CDR2 SVGEGT. CDR3 protein: CASSSLPNQRGQETQYF. The CDR3 region has the DNA TGTGCCAGCAGTTCTTTACCTAACCAGCGGGGGCAAGAGACCCAGTACTTC.